The 32 T cell receptor beta chains reported below all come from one sample, sequenced in a study. TCRdb re-derived calls from the 5' RACE reads in MiXCR, one entry per CDR3 protein. The sample shows approximately 30,000 distinct CDR3 sequences, around a quarter of them seen only once. The source material was memory CD4+ T cells sorted from blood. The subset: memory CD4+ T cells, CD4+CD45RO+CD25-. The source is a female donor with breast cancer.

Ten or more counts support this clonotype. The rearrangement joins TRBV6-2 or TRBV6-3 to TRBJ2-7; TRBD1 agrees at 11 bases. V trimming: 2 bases; J trimming: 3 bases; junction bases outside the gene matches: 3. The germline V gene has CDR1 MNHEY and CDR2 SVGEGT. The CDR3 consists of 15 residues. The CDR3: CASSYLGQGVYEQYF. In nucleotides, the CDR3 is TGTGCCAGCAGTTACCTGGGACAGGGGGTCTACGAGCAGTACTTC.

This clonotype was seen repeatedly, ten times or more. V gene TRBV6-5 combines with J gene TRBJ1-2, with TRBD1 matching 10 bases. The germline CDR1 and CDR2 sequences are MNHEY and SVGAGI. The CDR3 is 15 residues long. With V trimmed by 8 bases and J by 8 bases, 14 bases remained unmatched. In DNA, the CDR3 is TGTGCCAGCTCCGAATTGGGGACAGGGGAATTGGGCTACACCTTC. As protein: CASSELGTGELGYTF.

The chain couples TRBV7-6 to TRBJ1-1; a possible D gene is TRBD1 (5 bases). Per the germline V gene, CDR1 is SGHVS and CDR2 is FNYEAQ. V lost 7 bases and J 3 bases, leaving 12 bases between the germline ends. The CDR3 spans 13 residues. Here the CDR3 reads CASTSEGHTEAFF. The CDR3 nucleotides read TGTGCCAGCACCTCCGAGGGACACACTGAAGCTTTCTTT.

This clonotype appeared many times. The chain couples TRBV7-9 to TRBJ2-1; the match to TRBD1 covers 7 bases. In germline, CDR1 is SEHNR, CDR2 FQNEAQ (reference sequence). The CDR3 runs to 15 residues. The V segment lost 7 bases and the J segment 2 bases; nucleotides outside the gene matches: 8. The CDR3 DNA follows: TGTGCCAGCACCCCTAGGGACAGCCCCTACAATGAGCAGTTCTTC. Translating gives CASTPRDSPYNEQFF.

CDR3 amino acids: CASSQDRGYSSYIYGYTF. CDR3 nucleotide sequence: TGCGCCAGCAGCCAGGACAGGGGTTACTCCTCCTATATATATGGCTACACCTTC. The chain combines TRBV5-1 with TRBJ1-2; 9 bases match TRBD1. This CDR3 region has 18 residues. Unmatched junction bases numbered 18, after V lost 4 bases and J lost 5 bases. The germline CDR1 and CDR2 sequences are SGHRS and YFSETQ.

This chain uses TRBV15 with TRBJ1-5; 7 nucleotides agree with TRBD1. Germline V CDR1 and CDR2: LNHNV, YYDKDF (reference sequence). CDR3 length: 15 residues. Trimming took 5 bases from V and 4 from J; bases not matched to a gene: 8. CDR3 bases: TGTGCCACCAGCGCAGACAGGGCGCGTAATCAGCCCCAGCATTTT. Amino acid sequence: CATSADRARNQPQHF. Based on the CDR3 plus reference TRBV15 and TRBJ1-5, the full variable domain is DAMVIQNPRYQVTQFGKPVTLSCSQTLNHNVMYWYQQKSSQAPKLLFHYYDKDFNNEADTPDNFQSRRPNTSFCFLDIRSPGLGDTAMYLCATSADRARNQPQHFGDGTRLSIL.

This clonotype has more than one count but fewer than ten. The chain combines TRBV20-1 with TRBJ1-2; tentatively, D is TRBD1 (5 bases). Trimming pared 2 bases from V and 4 bases from J, leaving 11 bases between. CDR1 DFQATT and CDR2 SNEGSKA come from the germline V gene (reference sequence). This CDR3 is 13 amino acids long. CDR3 sequence reads: CSARTREGYGYTF. CDR3 in DNA: TGCAGTGCTAGAACCAGGGAGGGCTATGGCTACACCTTC.

The rearrangement joins TRBV4-1 to TRBJ2-7; D is unresolved. The CDR3 length is 12 residues. Germline V gene sequence: CDR1 MGHRA, CDR2 YSYEKL. V was pared by 1 base and J by 6 bases, with 7 bases between. The CDR3 reads CASSQGESEQYF. CDR3 coding DNA: TGCGCCAGCAGCCAAGGAGAAAGCGAGCAGTACTTC.

On this clonotype itself: A much more abundant neighbour one base away suggests this may be a read error. This is likely a read error, given that the CDR3 carries no conserved phenylalanine or tryptophan at its end. J is TRBJ2-7 and V is TRBV20-1; weak D call: TRBD2 (5 bases). The CDR3 is 12 residues long. Germline V gene sequence: CDR1 DFQATT, CDR2 SNEGSKA (reference sequence). Trimming took off 1 base at V and 3 bases at J, with 7 bases between the two ends. CDR3 DNA: TGCAGTGCTAGAGCTAGCCTCTACGAGCAGTACCTC. The encoded protein is CSARASLYEQYL.

This clonotype occurred a few times. V is TRBV5-6 and J is TRBJ2-1; 7 bases fit TRBD1. The germline CDR1 and CDR2 sequences are SGHDT and YYEEEE. V lost 4 bases and J lost 9; bases outside the gene matches: 10. The CDR3 sequence is 14 residues long. The CDR3 region is CASSRGQSQGEQFF. The CDR3 DNA reads as TGTGCCAGCAGCAGGGGACAGTCTCAGGGTGAGCAGTTCTTC.

This clonotype was picked up many times. The CDR3 protein is CASTGGDTQYF. The CDR3 nucleotides read TGTGCCAGCACGGGGGGAGATACGCAGTATTTT. V is TRBV6-2 or TRBV6-3 and J is TRBJ2-3, with TRBD2 identical over 7 bases. The CDR3 sequence is 11 residues long. Trimming took 7 bases from V and 5 from J; bases not matched to a gene: 0. Germline CDR1 and CDR2: MNHEY and SVGEGT.

This clonotype was picked up many times. The J gene is TRBJ2-1, the V gene TRBV4-1; D gene uncertain. Germline V CDR1 and CDR2: MGHRA, YSYEKL. V lost 4 bases, J lost 5 bases, and 15 bases lay in between. CDR3 length: 15 amino acids. Written as DNA, the CDR3 is TGCGCCAGCAGCCTGGTTTGGGCCCTGAACAATGAGCAGTTCTTC. It encodes CASSLVWALNNEQFF.

This clonotype has more than one count but fewer than ten. The rearrangement uses TRBV10-3 and TRBJ2-4; tentative D call: TRBD2 (5 bases). The V end was cut by 3 bases, the J end by 10 bases, with 7 bases between. In germline, CDR1 is ENHRY, CDR2 SYGVKD. The CDR3 has 11 residues. The CDR3 DNA reads as TGTGCCATCAGTGAAGGGAGTATTCAGTACTTC. Translating gives CAISEGSIQYF.

The table lists this clonotype with many counts. This chain uses TRBV7-9 with TRBJ2-3, with TRBD1 as a possible D gene (5 bases). Trimming took 1 base from V and 1 from J, leaving 6 bases between them. Germline CDR1 and CDR2: SEHNR and FQNEAQ (reference sequence). The CDR3 is made up of 14 amino acids. Written as DNA, the CDR3 is TGTGCCAGCAGCTTAGGCAGGGGCACAGATACGCAGTATTTT. It codes for CASSLGRGTDTQYF.

The J gene is TRBJ1-3, the V gene TRBV29-1; perhaps TRBD1 as D (5 bases). The CDR3 runs 13 residues. Germline CDR1 SQVTM, CDR2 ANQGSEA. Deletions cut 5 bases from V and 3 bases from J, with 11 bases between. The CDR3 region is CSVRGPNGNTIYF. CDR3 nucleotide sequence: TGCAGCGTTAGGGGACCCAATGGAAACACCATATATTTT.

This clonotype was counted between two and nine times. The V and J genes are TRBV28 and TRBJ1-2; D unclear. The CDR3 is 13 residues long. The V end was cut by 3 bases, the J end by 6 bases, with 11 bases between. Looked up from germline, CDR1 is MDHEN and CDR2 is SYDVKM. CDR3 in amino acids: CASSFGSKNGYTF. CDR3 bases: TGTGCCAGCAGTTTCGGATCCAAGAATGGCTACACCTTC.

This clonotype came up many times. The rearrangement joins TRBV4-1 to TRBJ2-1; tentative D call: TRBD2 (5 bases). This CDR3 is built from 17 residues. The ends were cut back, 3 bases at V and 12 bases at J, with 27 bases in the middle. Germline CDR1 reads MGHRA; CDR2 reads YSYEKL. CDR3 nucleotides: TGCGCCAGCAGCCAGGTAGATATGGGCTTCACGAGCGGTGCGCAGTTCTTC. Its translation: CASSQVDMGFTSGAQFF.

The chain employs TRBV9 and TRBJ2-1; D gene ambiguous. V was trimmed by 1 base and J by 2 bases, leaving 13 bases between them. CDR3 length: 16 residues. Germline-derived CDR1 and CDR2 are SGDLS and YYNGEE. DNA of the CDR3: TGTGCCAGCAGCGTATCTGGCCTAGGAACCTACAATGAGCAGTTCTTC. Translation gives CASSVSGLGTYNEQFF.

This clonotype was observed a handful of times. J is TRBJ2-2 and V is TRBV4-3; TRBD2 agrees at 11 bases. Germline-derived CDR1 and CDR2 are LGHNA and YSLEER. The CDR3 totals 16 residues. With 3 bases clipped from V and 4 bases from J, the junction kept 4 bases outside the gene matches. For the CDR3, the DNA is TGCGCCAGCAGCCAGGGGACTAGCGGACCCACCGGGGAGCTGTTTTTT. Its protein product is CASSQGTSGPTGELFF.

By share, this clonotype ranks as medium-sized. For the CDR3, the DNA is TGTGCCAGCAGTTTATTTGGCTCCATGAACACTGAAGCTTTCTTT. It translates to CASSLFGSMNTEAFF. V usage is TRBV27 and J usage is TRBJ1-1, with unresolved D. V shed 1 base and J shed 0 bases, with 9 bases lying between them. CDR1 and CDR2 (germline): MNHEY, SMNVEV (reference sequence). CDR3 length equals 15 residues.

A note on this clonotype: Being one base from a much bigger clone, this may be a read error. The chain combines TRBV6-5 with TRBJ2-1, with 9 bases fitting TRBD2. Germline CDR1 and CDR2: MNHEY and SVGAGI. The CDR3 is made up of 15 amino acids. CDR3 sequence reads: CAGSTERGAYNEQFF. CDR3 bases: TGTGCCGGCAGTACCGAGCGGGGGGCTTACAATGAGCAGTTCTTC.

The rearrangement uses TRBV4-3 and TRBJ2-2, with 9 bases aligning to TRBD2. J lost 7 bases, V lost 0 bases, and 6 bases had no gene match. Looked up from germline, CDR1 is LGHNA and CDR2 is YSLEER. This CDR3 has 16 residues. CDR3 region: CASSQDGTSSGGELFF. The CDR3, as DNA: TGCGCCAGCAGCCAAGATGGGACTAGCTCCGGCGGGGAGCTGTTTTTT.

The rearrangement links TRBV4-1 to TRBJ2-7, with D tentatively TRBD1 (6 bases). Germline CDR1 reads MGHRA; CDR2 reads YSYEKL. V was cut by 1 base and J by 2 bases, with 9 bases left in between. The CDR3 loop spans 14 amino acids. The CDR3 DNA reads TGCGCCAGCAGCCAAGCACAGGGTGCCTACGAGCAGTACTTC. Protein sequence: CASSQAQGAYEQYF.

The gene calls are TRBV4-2 and TRBJ1-6; D gene ambiguous. CDR1 is LGHNA and CDR2 is YNFKEQ in the germline V gene. Trimming pared 2 bases from V and 12 bases from J, leaving 11 bases between. This CDR3 comprises 13 residues. In nucleotides, the CDR3 is TGTGCCAGCAGCCAATCCGACGAAATACCCCTCCACTTT. Its protein product is CASSQSDEIPLHF.

The chain uses TRBV7-6 and TRBJ1-1, with D maybe TRBD1 (5 bases). This CDR3 spans 13 amino acids. Germline V gene lookup returns CDR1 SGHVS and CDR2 FNYEAQ. The V and J ends lost 1 base and 5 bases respectively, with 8 bases between them. The CDR3 region has the DNA TGTGCCAGCAGCTTAGGGACACGGACTGAAGCTTTCTTT. It specifies CASSLGTRTEAFF.

In regard to this clonotype: Given a much more abundant clone one base away, this may be a read error. The chain uses TRBV6-2 or TRBV6-3 and TRBJ2-3; D gene uncertain. CDR3 length: 14 residues. V lost 8 bases and J lost 4, with 16 bases in between. CDR1 is MNHEY, CDR2 SVGEGT, per germline. CDR3 nucleotide sequence: TGTGCCAGCCGTTCGGGTGGGATGGCAGATACGCAGTATTTT. It encodes CASRSGGMADTQYF.

This chain joins TRBV12-3 or TRBV12-4 and TRBJ1-3; D is ambiguous. Trimming took 3 bases from V and 3 from J, leaving 12 bases between them. This CDR3 is built from 15 residues. The CDR3 bases are TGTGCCAGCAGTTTGCTCGTCGGGGTTGGAAACACCATATATTTT. Amino acid sequence: CASSLLVGVGNTIYF.

The chain couples TRBV6-5 to TRBJ2-6; perhaps TRBD1 as D (5 bases). Looked up from germline, CDR1 is MNHEY and CDR2 is SVGAGI. V was pared by 2 bases and J by 1 base, with 12 bases between. This CDR3 contains 17 residues. The CDR3 loop reads CASSYPIRGSGANVLTF. The CDR3, as DNA: TGTGCCAGCAGTTACCCGATTAGGGGTTCTGGGGCCAACGTCCTGACTTTC.

This clonotype was seen a handful of times. The rearrangement links TRBV25-1 to TRBJ1-1; unclear D gene. The CDR3 is made up of 12 amino acids. V lost 4 bases to trimming and J lost 1 base, with 4 bases between them. Germline-derived CDR1 and CDR2 are MGHDK and SYGVNS. CDR3 region: CASSAQNTEAFF. The CDR3, as DNA: TGTGCCAGCAGTGCCCAGAACACTGAAGCTTTCTTT.

Remarks on this clonotype: Likely a read error: the CDR3 ends without its conserved phenylalanine or tryptophan. The chain is built from TRBV29-1 and TRBJ2-5; D might be TRBD1 (6 bases). CDR1 and CDR2 (germline): SQVTM, ANQGSEA. CDR3 length equals 14 residues. The ends were cut back, 4 bases at V and 5 bases at J, with 17 bases in the middle. The CDR3 DNA sequence: TGCAGCGTTGTTGGGGCCCGAAGGGGGGAGACCCAGTACCTC. Protein product: CSVVGARRGETQYL.

The rearrangement joins TRBV29-1 to TRBJ1-5; D uncertain. Deletions cut 3 bases from V and 4 bases from J, with 13 bases between. Germline V lookup: CDR1 SQVTM, CDR2 ANQGSEA. There are 14 residues in the CDR3. In DNA form, the CDR3 reads TGCAGCGTTGAGACGGCCGGGAGTAATCAGCCCCAGCATTTT. The encoded protein is CSVETAGSNQPQHF.

Comment on this clonotype: This may arise from a read error, as a much more abundant clone is one base away. The rearrangement joins TRBV27 to TRBJ2-5; tentative D call: TRBD2 (7 bases). This CDR3 contains 11 residues. Trimming took 7 bases from V and 5 from J, leaving 8 bases between them. In germline, CDR1 is MNHEY, CDR2 SMNVEV (reference sequence). The CDR3 region is CASTGGETQYF. The DNA for the CDR3 is TGTGCCAGCACGGGGGGCGAGACCCAGTACTTC.